Reported below is one T cell receptor (beta chain). Adults between about 18 and 95 years of age took part from about 24 US areas. Using immunoSEQ multiplex PCR, the repertoire was profiled, and TCRdb retains in-frame clones only, with some absent. Here the sample spans some 320,000 clones, around 86% being singletons. The data were taken from a study of blood T cell repertoires in COVID-19. Trimming pared 2 bases from V and 7 bases from J, leaving 18 bases between. Germline V gene data show CDR1 as SGHNT and CDR2 as YYREEE (reference sequence). The CDR3 totals 15 residues. This sequence joins TRBV5-4 and TRBJ1-2, with TRBD1 as a possible D gene (6 bases). The specimen was PBMCs or T cells enriched from blood (not recorded which). This clonotype was obtained from a man between 60 and 75 years old who had recovered from COVID-19. CDR3 DNA: TGTGCCAGCAGCTTAGGCGGGGGCTGGATAGGTGGCTACACCTTC. This translates into CASSLGGGWIGGYTF.